The 2 T cell receptor beta chains reported below all come from one sample, sequenced in a study of blood T cell repertoires in COVID-19. Clones were sequenced by immunoSEQ multiplex PCR, and TCRdb holds only the in-frame ones, with some missing. The sample lists 100,000 to 150,000 clones, roughly 84% seen once, with 0.95% to 1.5% in the top ten. The sequencing sample was made of peripheral blood. The receptors shown here come from an elderly woman with acute or convalescent COVID-19.

The chain joins TRBV7-6 to TRBJ1-1; perhaps TRBD1 as D (5 bases). Trimming left V 3 bases short and J 8 bases short, with 7 bases between. The CDR3 contains 11 residues. Germline lookup yields CDR1 SGHVS and CDR2 FNYEAQ. This CDR3 reads CASSFDREAFF. The CDR3 nucleotides are TGTGCCAGCAGCTTTGACAGAGAAGCTTTCTTT.

This chain links TRBV29-1 with TRBJ1-2, with 9 nucleotides matching TRBD1. The CDR3 length is 15 residues. Germline V gene data show CDR1 as SQVTM and CDR2 as ANQGSEA. The trim removed 4 bases at V and 4 bases at J, leaving 10 bases unmatched. This chain's CDR3 is CSVVVRTGEAYGYTF. The CDR3 DNA reads TGCAGCGTTGTTGTTAGGACAGGGGAGGCCTATGGCTACACCTTC.